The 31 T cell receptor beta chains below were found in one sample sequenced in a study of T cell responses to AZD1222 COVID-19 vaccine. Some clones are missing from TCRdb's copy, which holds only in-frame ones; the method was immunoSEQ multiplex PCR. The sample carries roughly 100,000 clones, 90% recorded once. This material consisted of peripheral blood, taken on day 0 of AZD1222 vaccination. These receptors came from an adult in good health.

This chain's CDR3 is CASSFPDRVAYEQYF. In nucleotides, the CDR3 is TGCGCCAGCAGCTTCCCGGACAGGGTAGCCTACGAGCAGTACTTC. The V and J genes are TRBV5-1 and TRBJ2-7; TRBD1 matches 8 bases. CDR1 is SGHRS and CDR2 is YFSETQ in the germline V gene. The J segment lost 2 bases and the V segment lost 2 bases, leaving 6 bases of the junction unmatched. This CDR3 is 15 amino acids long.

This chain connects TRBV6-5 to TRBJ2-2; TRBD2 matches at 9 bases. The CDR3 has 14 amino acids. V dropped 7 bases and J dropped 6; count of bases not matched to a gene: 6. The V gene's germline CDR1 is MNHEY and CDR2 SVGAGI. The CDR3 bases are TGTGCCAGCAACTCCGGGACTAGCTCCGGGGAGCTGTTTTTT. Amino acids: CASNSGTSSGELFF.

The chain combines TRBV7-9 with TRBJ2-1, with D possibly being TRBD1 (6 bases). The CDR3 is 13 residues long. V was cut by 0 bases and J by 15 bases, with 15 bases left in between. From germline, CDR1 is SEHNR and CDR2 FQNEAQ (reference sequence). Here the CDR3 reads CASSLARGQLMFF. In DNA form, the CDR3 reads TGTGCCAGCAGCTTAGCCAGGGGTCAGCTGATGTTCTTC.

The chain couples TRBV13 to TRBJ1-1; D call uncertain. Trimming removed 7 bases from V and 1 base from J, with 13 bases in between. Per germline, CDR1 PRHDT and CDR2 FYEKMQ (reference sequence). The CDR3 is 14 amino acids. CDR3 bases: TGTGCCAGCACCCACACTAGGAAGAACACTGAAGCTTTCTTT. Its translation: CASTHTRKNTEAFF.

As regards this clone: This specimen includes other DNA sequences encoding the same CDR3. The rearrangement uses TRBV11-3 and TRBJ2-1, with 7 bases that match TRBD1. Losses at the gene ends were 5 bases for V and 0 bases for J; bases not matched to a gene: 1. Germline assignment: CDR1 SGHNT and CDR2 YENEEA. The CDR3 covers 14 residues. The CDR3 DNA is TGTGCCAGCAGCCCAGGGGGCTCCTACAATGAGCAGTTCTTC. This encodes CASSPGGSYNEQFF.

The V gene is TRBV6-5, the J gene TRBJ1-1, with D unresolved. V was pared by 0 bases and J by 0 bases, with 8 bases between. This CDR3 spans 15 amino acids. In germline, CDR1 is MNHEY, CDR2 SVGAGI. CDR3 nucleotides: TGTGCCAGCAGTTACTCGGGTGGGCTGAACACTGAAGCTTTCTTT. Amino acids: CASSYSGGLNTEAFF.

CDR3 sequence reads: CASSYDSSGPGYTF. In DNA form, the CDR3 reads TGTGCCAGCAGTTACGATAGTTCGGGGCCTGGCTACACCTTC. The chain carries TRBV6-5 and TRBJ1-2, with D possibly matching TRBD1 (5 bases). The CDR3 contains 14 residues. V was trimmed by 2 bases and J by 7 bases, leaving 14 bases between them. Germline assignment: CDR1 MNHEY and CDR2 SVGAGI.

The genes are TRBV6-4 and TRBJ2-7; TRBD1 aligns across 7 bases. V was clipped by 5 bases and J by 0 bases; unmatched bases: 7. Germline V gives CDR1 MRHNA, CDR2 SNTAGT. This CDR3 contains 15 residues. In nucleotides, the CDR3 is TGTGCCAGCAGTCCCGACAGGGCCAGCTCCTACGAGCAGTACTTC. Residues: CASSPDRASSYEQYF.

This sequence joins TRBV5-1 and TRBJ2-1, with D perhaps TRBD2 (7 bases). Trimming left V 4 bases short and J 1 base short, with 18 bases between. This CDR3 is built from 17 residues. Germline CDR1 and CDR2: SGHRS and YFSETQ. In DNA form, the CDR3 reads TGCGCCAGCAGCGTGGGGGGGGCCGACAGGTCCTACAATGAGCAGTTCTTC. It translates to CASSVGGADRSYNEQFF.

CDR3 loop: CASSLAAGQLSYEQYF. The CDR3 DNA sequence: TGTGCCAGCAGCTTAGCGGCAGGCCAATTATCCTACGAGCAGTACTTC. V gene TRBV7-8 combines with J gene TRBJ2-7; D ambiguous. Trimming cost V 0 bases and J 1 base, with 13 bases left between them. The CDR3 consists of 16 residues. CDR1 and CDR2 from the germline V gene are SGHVS and FQNEAQ.

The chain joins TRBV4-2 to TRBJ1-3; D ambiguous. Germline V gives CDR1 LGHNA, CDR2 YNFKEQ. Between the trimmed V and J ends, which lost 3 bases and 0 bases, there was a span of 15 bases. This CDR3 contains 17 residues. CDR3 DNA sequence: TGTGCCAGCAGCCAGCATCGGACCGAAAGCTCTGGAAACACCATATATTTT. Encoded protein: CASSQHRTESSGNTIYF.

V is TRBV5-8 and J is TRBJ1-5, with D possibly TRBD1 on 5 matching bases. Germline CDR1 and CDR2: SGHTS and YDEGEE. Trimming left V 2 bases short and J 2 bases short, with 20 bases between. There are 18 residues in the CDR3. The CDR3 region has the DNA TGTGCCAGCAGCTTCCGGGACGCGAACTTTCGGGGCAATCAGCCCCAGCATTTT. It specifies CASSFRDANFRGNQPQHF.

The CDR3, as DNA: TGCGCCAGCACAGACAGGTCCTTGAACACTGAAGCTTTCTTT. It yields the protein CASTDRSLNTEAFF. The chain carries TRBV5-1 and TRBJ1-1, with D possibly being TRBD1 (6 bases). V dropped 6 bases and J dropped 0 bases, with 12 bases sitting between them. This CDR3 is built from 14 residues. In germline, CDR1 is SGHRS, CDR2 YFSETQ. Full variable domain (missing parts from reference TRBV5-1 and TRBJ1-1): KAGVTQTPRYLIKTRGQQVTLSCSPISGHRSVSWYQQTPGQGLQFLFEYFSETQRNKGNFPGRFSGRQFSNSRSEMNVSTLELGDSALYLCASTDRSLNTEAFFGQGTRLTVV.

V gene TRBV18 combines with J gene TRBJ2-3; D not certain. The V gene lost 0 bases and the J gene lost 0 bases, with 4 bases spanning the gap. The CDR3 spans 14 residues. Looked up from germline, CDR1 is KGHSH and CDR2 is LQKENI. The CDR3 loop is CASSPPSSTDTQYF. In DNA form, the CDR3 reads TGTGCCAGCTCACCACCGTCCAGCACAGATACGCAGTATTTT.

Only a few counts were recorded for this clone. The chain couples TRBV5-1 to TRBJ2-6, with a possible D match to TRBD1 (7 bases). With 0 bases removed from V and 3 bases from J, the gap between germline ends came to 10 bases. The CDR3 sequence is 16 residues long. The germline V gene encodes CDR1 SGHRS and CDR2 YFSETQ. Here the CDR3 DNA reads TGCGCCAGCAGCTTGGGACAGGGAGGTGGGGCCAACGTCCTGACTTTC. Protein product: CASSLGQGGGANVLTF.

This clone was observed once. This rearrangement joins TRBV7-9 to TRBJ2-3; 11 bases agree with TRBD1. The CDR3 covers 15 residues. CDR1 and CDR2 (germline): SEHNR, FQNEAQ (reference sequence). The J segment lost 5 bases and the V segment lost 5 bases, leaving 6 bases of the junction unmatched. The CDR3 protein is CASSGEGQGGDTQYF. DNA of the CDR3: TGTGCCAGCAGCGGGGAGGGACAGGGGGGAGATACGCAGTATTTT.

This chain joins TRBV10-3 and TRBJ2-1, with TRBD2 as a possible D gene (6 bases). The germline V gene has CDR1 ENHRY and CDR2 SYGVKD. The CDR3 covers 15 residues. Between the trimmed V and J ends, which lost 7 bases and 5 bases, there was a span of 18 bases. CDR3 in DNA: TGTGCCATCAACAACTACGGGGGTGACAACAATGAGCAGTTCTTC. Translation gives CAINNYGGDNNEQFF.

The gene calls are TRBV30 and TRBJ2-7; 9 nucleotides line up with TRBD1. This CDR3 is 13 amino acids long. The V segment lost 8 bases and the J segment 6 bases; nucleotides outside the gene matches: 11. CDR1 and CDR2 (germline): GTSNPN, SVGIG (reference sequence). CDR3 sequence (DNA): TGTGCCGGGCGGAACAGGGGGCCATTCGAGCAGTACTTC. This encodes CAGRNRGPFEQYF.

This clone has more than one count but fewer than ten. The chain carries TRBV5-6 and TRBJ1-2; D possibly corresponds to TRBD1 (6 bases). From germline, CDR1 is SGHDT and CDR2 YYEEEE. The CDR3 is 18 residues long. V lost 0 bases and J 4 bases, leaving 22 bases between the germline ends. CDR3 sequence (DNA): TGTGCCAGCAGCTTGGCTGGACAGCGCAGACGGCGAGGCTATGGCTACACCTTC. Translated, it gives CASSLAGQRRRRGYGYTF.

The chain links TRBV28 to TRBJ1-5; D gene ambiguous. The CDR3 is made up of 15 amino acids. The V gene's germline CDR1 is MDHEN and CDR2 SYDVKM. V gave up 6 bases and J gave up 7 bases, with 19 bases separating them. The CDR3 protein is CASSLVGENRQPQHF. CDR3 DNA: TGTGCCAGCAGCCTGGTTGGAGAGAATAGGCAGCCCCAGCATTTT. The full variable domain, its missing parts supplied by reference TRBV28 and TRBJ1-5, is DVKVTQSSRYLVKRTGEKVFLECVQDMDHENMFWYRQDPGLGLRLIYFSYDVKMKEKGDIPEGYSVSREKKERFSLILESASTNQTSMYLCASSLVGENRQPQHFGDGTRLSIL.

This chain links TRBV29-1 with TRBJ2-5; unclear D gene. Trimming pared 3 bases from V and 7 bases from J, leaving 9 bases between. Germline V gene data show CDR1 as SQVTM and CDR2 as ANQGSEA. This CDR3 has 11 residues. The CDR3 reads CSVEVWVTQYF. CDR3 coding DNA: TGCAGCGTTGAGGTCTGGGTGACCCAGTACTTC.

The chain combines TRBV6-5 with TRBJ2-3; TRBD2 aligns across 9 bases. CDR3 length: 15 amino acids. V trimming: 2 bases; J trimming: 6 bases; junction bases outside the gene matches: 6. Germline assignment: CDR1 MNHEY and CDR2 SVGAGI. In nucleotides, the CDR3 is TGTGCCAGCAGTTACCAGGCGGGGGGGGTGGATACGCAGTATTTT. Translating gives CASSYQAGGVDTQYF.

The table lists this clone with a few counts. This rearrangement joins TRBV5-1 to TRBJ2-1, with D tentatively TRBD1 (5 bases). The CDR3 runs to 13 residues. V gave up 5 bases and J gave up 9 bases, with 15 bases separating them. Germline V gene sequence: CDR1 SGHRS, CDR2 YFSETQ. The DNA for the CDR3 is TGCGCCAGCAGTTCAGGGCCGGGTGGTGAGCAGTTCTTC. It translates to CASSSGPGGEQFF.

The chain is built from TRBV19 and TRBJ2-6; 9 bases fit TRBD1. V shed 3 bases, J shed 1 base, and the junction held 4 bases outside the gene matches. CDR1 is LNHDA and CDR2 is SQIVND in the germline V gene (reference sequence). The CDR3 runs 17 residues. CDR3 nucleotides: TGTGCCAGTAGTATGTTGACAGGGGGGTCTGGGGCCAACGTCCTGACTTTC. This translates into CASSMLTGGSGANVLTF.

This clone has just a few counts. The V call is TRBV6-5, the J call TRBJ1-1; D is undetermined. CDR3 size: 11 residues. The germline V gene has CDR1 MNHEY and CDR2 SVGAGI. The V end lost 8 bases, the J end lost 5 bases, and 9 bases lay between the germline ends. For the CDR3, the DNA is TGTGCCAGCGAACAAGGGACTGAAGCTTTCTTT. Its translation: CASEQGTEAFF.

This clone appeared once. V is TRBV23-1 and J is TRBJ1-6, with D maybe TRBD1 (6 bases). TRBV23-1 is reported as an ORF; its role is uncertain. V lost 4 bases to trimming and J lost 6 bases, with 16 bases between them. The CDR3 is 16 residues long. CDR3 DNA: TGCGCCAGCAGTCCCTGGGGGGGCGCGGGTAATTCACCCCTCCACTTT. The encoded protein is CASSPWGGAGNSPLHF.

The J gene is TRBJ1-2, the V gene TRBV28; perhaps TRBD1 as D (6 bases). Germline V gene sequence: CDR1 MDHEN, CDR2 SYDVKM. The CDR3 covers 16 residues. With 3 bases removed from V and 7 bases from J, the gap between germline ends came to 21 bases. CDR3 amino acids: CASSFGHPGGAGGYTF. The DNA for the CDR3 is TGTGCCAGCAGTTTTGGACATCCGGGGGGCGCTGGTGGCTACACCTTC.

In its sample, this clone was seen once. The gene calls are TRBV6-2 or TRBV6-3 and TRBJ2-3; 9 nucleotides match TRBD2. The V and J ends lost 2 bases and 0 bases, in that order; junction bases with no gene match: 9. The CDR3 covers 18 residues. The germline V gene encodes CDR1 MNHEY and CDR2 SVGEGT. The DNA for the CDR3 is TGTGCCAGCAGTTACCCACGTAGCGGGGGTTACAGCACAGATACGCAGTATTTT. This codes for CASSYPRSGGYSTDTQYF.

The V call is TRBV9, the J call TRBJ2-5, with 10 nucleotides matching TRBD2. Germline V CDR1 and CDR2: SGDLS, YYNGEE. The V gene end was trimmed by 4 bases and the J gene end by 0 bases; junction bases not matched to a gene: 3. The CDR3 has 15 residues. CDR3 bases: TGTGCCAGCAGCATTAGCGGGGGGTACCAAGAGACCCAGTACTTC. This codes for CASSISGGYQETQYF. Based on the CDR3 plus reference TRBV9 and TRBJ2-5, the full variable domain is DSGVTQTPKHLITATGQRVTLRCSPRSGDLSVYWYQQSLDQGLQFLIQYYNGEERAKGNILERFSAQQFPDLHSELNLSSLELGDSALYFCASSISGGYQETQYFGPGTRLLVL.

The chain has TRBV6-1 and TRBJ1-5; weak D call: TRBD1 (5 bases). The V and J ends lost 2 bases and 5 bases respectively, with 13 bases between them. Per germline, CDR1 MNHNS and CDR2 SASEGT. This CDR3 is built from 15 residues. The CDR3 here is CASSELGGGHQPQHF. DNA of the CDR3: TGTGCCAGCAGTGAATTGGGGGGGGGTCATCAGCCCCAGCATTTT.

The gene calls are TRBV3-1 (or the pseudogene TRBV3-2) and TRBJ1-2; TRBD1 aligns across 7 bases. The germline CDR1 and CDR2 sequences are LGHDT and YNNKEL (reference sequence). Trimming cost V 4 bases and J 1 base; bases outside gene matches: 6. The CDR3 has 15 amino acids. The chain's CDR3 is CASSPFRDSNYGYTF. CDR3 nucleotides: TGTGCCAGCAGCCCGTTCCGGGACAGTAACTATGGCTACACCTTC.